This T cell receptor (beta chain) stems from a study of human T cells and chemical hapten exposure. Findings of the study overall: Since the donors had alopecia, their immune response may not be the same as that of healthy people. Expanded TCRs grouped into significantly more large CDR3 similarity clusters than controls produced.

In the original analysis: Sample-level TCR yields exhibited a median of 95,638, with a range of about 20,000 to 700,000. TCRdb itself ran the RACE reads through MiXCR, one entry per CDR3 protein. These V and J calls rely on TCRdb rather than the paper's analysis. This table holds more than 70,000 distinct CDR3 sequences, 8.5% found once. As to time point: pre-sensitization, week 0. Treatment noted: therapeutic diphenylcyclopropenone sensitization with weekly scalp DPC. Donation of samples came from alopecia patients who were 18 to 70 years old and suitable for DPC. The germline V gene encodes CDR1 SQVTM and CDR2 ANQGSEA. The CDR3 has 14 amino acids. Trimming left V 6 bases short and J 0 bases short, with 14 bases between. About this clonotype itself: Its antigen is not identified.

This sequence originates from a man aged 35 to 55 with alopecia areata. Some clones in this sample may be carry-over from other donors' samples. V usage is TRBV29-1 and J usage is TRBJ1-2; possible D gene TRBD1, 6 bases. This specimen was whole blood, taken in connection with sensitization to the hapten diphenylcyclopropenone (DPC). CDR3 loop: CSVDRDTTNYGYTF. The CDR3 DNA reads TGCAGCGTGGATAGGGACACAACTAACTATGGCTACACCTTC.